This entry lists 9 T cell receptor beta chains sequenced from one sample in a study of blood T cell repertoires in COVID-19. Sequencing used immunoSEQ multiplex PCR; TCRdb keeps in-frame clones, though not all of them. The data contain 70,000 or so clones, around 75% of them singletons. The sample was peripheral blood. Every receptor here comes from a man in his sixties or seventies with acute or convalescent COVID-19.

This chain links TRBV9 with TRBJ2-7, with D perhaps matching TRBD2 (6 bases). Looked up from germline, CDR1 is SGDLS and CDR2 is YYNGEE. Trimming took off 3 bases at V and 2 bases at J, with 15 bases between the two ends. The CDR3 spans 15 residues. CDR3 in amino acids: CASSAGLPITYEQYF. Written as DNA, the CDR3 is TGTGCCAGCAGCGCCGGACTACCTATAACCTACGAGCAGTACTTC. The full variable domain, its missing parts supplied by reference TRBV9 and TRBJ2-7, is DSGVTQTPKHLITATGQRVTLRCSPRSGDLSVYWYQQSLDQGLQFLIQYYNGEERAKGNILERFSAQQFPDLHSELNLSSLELGDSALYFCASSAGLPITYEQYFGPGTRLTVT.

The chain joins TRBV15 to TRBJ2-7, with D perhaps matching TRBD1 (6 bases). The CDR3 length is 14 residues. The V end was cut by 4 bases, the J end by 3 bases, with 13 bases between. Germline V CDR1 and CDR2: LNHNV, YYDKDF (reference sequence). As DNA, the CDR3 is TGTGCCACCAGCAACAGGGTTACAGGCTACGAGCAGTACTTC. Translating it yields CATSNRVTGYEQYF.

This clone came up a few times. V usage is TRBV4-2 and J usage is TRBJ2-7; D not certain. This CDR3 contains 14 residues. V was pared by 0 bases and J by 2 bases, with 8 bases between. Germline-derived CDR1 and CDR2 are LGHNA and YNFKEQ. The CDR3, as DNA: TGTGCCAGCAGCCAAGATGTCGTAGCCTACGAGCAGTACTTC. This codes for CASSQDVVAYEQYF.

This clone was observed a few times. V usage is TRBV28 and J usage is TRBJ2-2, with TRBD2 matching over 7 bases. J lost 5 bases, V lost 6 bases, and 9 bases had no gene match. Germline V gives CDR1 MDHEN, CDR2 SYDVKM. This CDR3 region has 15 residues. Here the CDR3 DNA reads TGTGCCAGCAGCCTTACTAGCGCTTCAACCGGGGAGCTGTTTTTT. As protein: CASSLTSASTGELFF.

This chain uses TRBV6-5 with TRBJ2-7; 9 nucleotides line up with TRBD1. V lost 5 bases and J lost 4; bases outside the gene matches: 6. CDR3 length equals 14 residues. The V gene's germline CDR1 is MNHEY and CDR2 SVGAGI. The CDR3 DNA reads TGTGCCAGCAGTCCGGGACAGGGATTTTACGAGCAGTACTTC. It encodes CASSPGQGFYEQYF.

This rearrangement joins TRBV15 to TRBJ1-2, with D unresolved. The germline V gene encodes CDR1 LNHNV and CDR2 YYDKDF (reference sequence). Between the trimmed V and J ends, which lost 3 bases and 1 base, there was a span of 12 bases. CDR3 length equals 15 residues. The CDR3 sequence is CATSSSGTFNYGYTF. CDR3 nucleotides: TGTGCCACCAGCAGCAGCGGCACGTTTAACTATGGCTACACCTTC.

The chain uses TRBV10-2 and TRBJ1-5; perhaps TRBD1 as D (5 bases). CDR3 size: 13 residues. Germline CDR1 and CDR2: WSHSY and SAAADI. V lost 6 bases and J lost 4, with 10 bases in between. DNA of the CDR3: TGCGCCAGCAGGGGGACTGATAATCAGCCCCAGCATTTT. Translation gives CASRGTDNQPQHF.

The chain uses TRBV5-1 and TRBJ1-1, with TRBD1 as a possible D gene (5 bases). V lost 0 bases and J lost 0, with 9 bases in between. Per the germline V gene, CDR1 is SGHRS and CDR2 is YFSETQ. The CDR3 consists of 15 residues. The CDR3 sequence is CASSLAEGVNTEAFF. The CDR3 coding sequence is TGCGCCAGCAGCTTGGCCGAAGGGGTGAACACTGAAGCTTTCTTT.

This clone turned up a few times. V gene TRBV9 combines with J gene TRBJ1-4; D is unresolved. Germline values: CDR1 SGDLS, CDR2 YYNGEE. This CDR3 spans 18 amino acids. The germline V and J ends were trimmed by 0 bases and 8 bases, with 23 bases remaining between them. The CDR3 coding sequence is TGTGCCAGCAGCGTAGGCAACATCGGGGAGAGCATCGGGGAAAAACTGTTTTTT. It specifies CASSVGNIGESIGEKLFF.